The source of this T cell receptor (beta chain) is a study of CD8 T cells in Susac syndrome. The RNA, about 0.45 to 1 ug, was put through reverse transcription using random hexamers. TCRdb reprocessed the immunoSEQ multiplex PCR reads with MiXCR, giving one entry per CDR3 protein. The top ten hold about 0.3% of the sample, which has tens of thousands of distinct CDR3 sequences, roughly 94% seen once. With 0 bases removed from V and 1 base from J, the gap between germline ends came to 7 bases. The CDR3 has 14 residues. Germline V gene sequence: CDR1 SGHRS, CDR2 YFSETQ. This chain uses TRBV5-1 with TRBJ2-5, with D unclear. The sequenced sample consisted of CD4+ T cells from PBMCs. This sequence was found in a human donor with Susac syndrome. In DNA, the CDR3 is TGCGCCAGCAGCTTGGTGGCCCCCCAAGAGACCCAGTACTTC. Amino acid sequence: CASSLVAPQETQYF.